The clone carrying this T cell receptor (beta chain) was recorded a few times. These data are taken from a study of tumor T cells in aggressive B-cell lymphoma. The CDR3 runs to 15 residues. Germline V lookup: CDR1 SGHRS, CDR2 YFSETQ. Trimming left V 4 bases short and J 1 base short, with 14 bases between. Produced via immunoSEQ multiplex PCR; TCRdb's table is partial and in-frame only. This repertoire shows approximately 3,100 clones, around 82% found once; its top ten account for about a sixth. The chain employs TRBV5-1 and TRBJ1-1; possibly TRBD1 for D (6 bases). Sample: tumor tissue. The clonotype was recovered from an adult with diffuse large B cell lymphoma. CDR3 nucleotide sequence: TGCGCCAGCAGCAGGTGGGGGGGCGAGAACACTGAAGCTTTCTTT. Protein: CASSRWGGENTEAFF.